This record covers a single T cell receptor beta chain. The entry originates in a study of blood T cell repertoires in COVID-19. Germline CDR1 reads SEHNR; CDR2 reads FQNEAQ (reference sequence). The CDR3 has 14 amino acids. Trimming cost V 1 base and J 9 bases; bases outside gene matches: 4. The age range of participants was about 18 to 100 years, with residence in about 25 US areas. Allocation to cohorts depended on clinical history reported by the participants. The table came from immunoSEQ multiplex PCR; TCRdb's copy has only in-frame clones and leaves some out. Of about 440,000 clones listed, nearly 90% are singletons.

Input material: PBMCs or T cells enriched from blood (not recorded which). This rearrangement joins TRBV7-9 to TRBJ2-1, with TRBD2 matching 9 bases. The receptor comes from a young woman with acute COVID-19. The CDR3 nucleotides are TGTGCCAGCAGCTTAGAGGGACTAGCATCTGAGCAGTTCTTC. Translating gives CASSLEGLASEQFF.